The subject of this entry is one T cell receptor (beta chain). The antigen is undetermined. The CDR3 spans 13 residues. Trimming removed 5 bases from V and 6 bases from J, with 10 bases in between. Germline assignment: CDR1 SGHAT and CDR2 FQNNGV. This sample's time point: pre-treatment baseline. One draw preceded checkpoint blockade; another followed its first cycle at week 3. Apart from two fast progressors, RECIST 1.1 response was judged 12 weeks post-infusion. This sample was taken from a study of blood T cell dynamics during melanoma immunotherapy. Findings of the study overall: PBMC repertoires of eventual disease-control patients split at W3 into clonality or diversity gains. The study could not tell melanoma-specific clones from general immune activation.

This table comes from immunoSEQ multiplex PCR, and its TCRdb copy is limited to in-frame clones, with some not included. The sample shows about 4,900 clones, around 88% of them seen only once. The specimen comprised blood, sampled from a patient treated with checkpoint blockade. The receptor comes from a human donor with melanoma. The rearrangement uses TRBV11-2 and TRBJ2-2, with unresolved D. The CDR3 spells CASSPTGSGELFF. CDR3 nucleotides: TGTGCCAGCAGCCCGACCGGGTCCGGGGAGCTGTTTTTT.